This T cell receptor (beta chain) was retrieved from a study of cytomegalovirus exposure and HLA in healthy donors. Overall study context: Samples from HLA-typed donors yielded approximately 80 million unique TCRs in an early data release. Among the roughly 400 genotyped donors, approximately 82% were placed in the Caucasian-associated ancestry cluster. Findings and limits, study-wide: A list of about 180 TCR beta chains associated with cytomegalovirus was given. Sequencing probably produced one cluster of sequence variants that were highly shared.

This clone was detected a few times. What it binds is not known. It was with 60 Vbeta and 13 Jbeta primers that the PCR ran. Assay used: immunoSEQ multiplex PCR; TCRdb lists only in-frame clones, some missing. The sample records 150,000 to 200,000 clones, 79% being singletons. Germline loops: CDR1 SGHTA, CDR2 FQGNSA. V lost 1 base, J lost 6 bases, and 13 bases lay in between. The length of the CDR3 is 16 residues. The receptor was isolated from a woman between 45 and 65 years old in good health and CMV-seronegative. This sequence joins TRBV7-2 and TRBJ1-6; tentatively, D is TRBD1 (5 bases). Sequenced material: PBMCs. The CDR3: CASSLGGERVNSPLHF. The CDR3, as DNA: TGTGCCAGCAGCTTAGGGGGGGAAAGGGTTAATTCACCCCTCCACTTT.